This T cell receptor beta chain was documented in a study of blood T cell repertoires in COVID-19. V dropped 1 base and J dropped 6; count of bases not matched to a gene: 11. Per germline, CDR1 PRHDT and CDR2 FYEKMQ (reference sequence). CDR3 length equals 17 residues. Measured with immunoSEQ multiplex PCR; TCRdb has only the in-frame clones, and not every one. The sample consists of a few hundred thousand clones, approximately 86% of them appearing once. This sequence originates from a man aged 25-45 years with active or convalescent COVID-19. V gene TRBV13 combines with J gene TRBJ1-1; 10 bases are shared with TRBD1. Material: peripheral blood. The CDR3 region is CASSLDYRGDRGSEAFF. Written as DNA, the CDR3 is TGTGCCAGCAGCTTAGACTACAGGGGGGACAGGGGTTCTGAAGCTTTCTTT.